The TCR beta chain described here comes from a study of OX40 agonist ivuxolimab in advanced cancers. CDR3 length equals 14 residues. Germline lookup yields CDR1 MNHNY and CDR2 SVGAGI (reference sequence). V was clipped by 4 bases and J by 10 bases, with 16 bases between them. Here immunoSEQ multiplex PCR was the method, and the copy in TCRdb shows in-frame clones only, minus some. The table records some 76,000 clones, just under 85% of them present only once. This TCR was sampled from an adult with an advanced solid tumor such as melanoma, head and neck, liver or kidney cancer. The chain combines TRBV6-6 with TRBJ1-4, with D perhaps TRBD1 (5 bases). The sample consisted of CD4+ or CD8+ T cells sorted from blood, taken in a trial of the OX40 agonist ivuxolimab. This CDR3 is CASSSDGGGGKLFF. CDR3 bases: TGTGCCAGCAGTTCGGACGGTGGGGGGGGAAAACTGTTTTTT.